Below are 14 T cell receptor beta chains sequenced from a single sample in a study of Tregs in tolerant kidney transplant recipients. Produced via immunoSEQ multiplex PCR; TCRdb's table is partial and in-frame only. This sample has some 90,000 clones, with approximately 94% found just once. The sequenced sample was CD8+ T cells from blood. The receptor source for this set is a human donor in good health.

The chain links TRBV7-3 to TRBJ1-2, with D perhaps matching TRBD1 (6 bases). The germline V gene encodes CDR1 SGHTA and CDR2 FQGTGA. The V end lost 4 bases, the J end lost 5 bases, and 17 bases lay between the germline ends. The CDR3 has 15 amino acids. The CDR3 DNA reads as TGTGCCAGCAGCTCCGGGGGGGCTGGTTTATATGGCTACACCTTC. Protein product: CASSSGGAGLYGYTF. Complete variable domain (other parts from reference TRBV7-3 and TRBJ1-2): GAGVSQTPSNKVTEKGKYVELRCDPISGHTALYWYRQSLGQGPEFLIYFQGTGAADDSGLPNDRFFAVRPEGSVSTLKIQRTERGDSAVYLCASSSGGAGLYGYTFGSGTRLTVV.

This sequence joins TRBV19 and TRBJ2-6; possibly TRBD2 for D (5 bases). Per the germline V gene, CDR1 is LNHDA and CDR2 is SQIVND (reference sequence). The CDR3 is made up of 15 amino acids. V lost 1 base, J lost 4 bases, and 8 bases lay in between. CDR3 DNA: TGTGCCAGTAGTATAGGAGGGTTGGGGGCCAACGTCCTGACTTTC. This codes for CASSIGGLGANVLTF. The complete variable domain, with remaining parts taken from reference TRBV19 and TRBJ2-6, reads DGGITQSPKYLFRKEGQNVTLSCEQNLNHDAMYWYRQDPGQGLRLIYYSQIVNDFQKGDIAEGYSVSREKKESFPLTVTSAQKNPTAFYLCASSIGGLGANVLTFGAGSRLTVL.

The chain combines TRBV5-8 with TRBJ2-1, with a tentative D call TRBD2 (6 bases). This CDR3 spans 14 amino acids. Germline CDR1 is SGHTS and CDR2 is YDEGEE. The ends were cut back, 1 base at V and 9 bases at J, with 14 bases in the middle. CDR3 bases: TGTGCCAGCAGCTTGCCACCAGCGGGCCCTGAGCAGTTCTTC. Protein product: CASSLPPAGPEQFF.

The chain carries TRBV27 and TRBJ2-7, with 7 bases lining up with TRBD2. The CDR3 is 14 amino acids. Germline CDR1 reads MNHEY; CDR2 reads SMNVEV (reference sequence). The V and J ends lost 2 bases and 4 bases, in that order; junction bases with no gene match: 5. The DNA of the CDR3 is TGTGCCAGCAGTTTACAGCGGGGAGATTACGAGCAGTACTTC. This encodes CASSLQRGDYEQYF.

The J gene is TRBJ2-7, the V gene TRBV15; 7 bases are a match to TRBD1. The J segment lost 3 bases and the V segment lost 1 base, leaving 9 bases of the junction unmatched. Per the germline V gene, CDR1 is LNHNV and CDR2 is YYDKDF (reference sequence). This CDR3 spans 16 amino acids. CDR3 sequence (DNA): TGTGCCACCAGCAGAGCGACGACAGGGATAAGCTACGAGCAGTACTTC. Protein product: CATSRATTGISYEQYF.

J is TRBJ2-7 and V is TRBV27; the D call may be TRBD1 or TRBD2 (5 bases each). This CDR3 has 12 amino acids. Trimming stripped 5 bases from V and 8 bases from J, with 13 bases between. Germline V lookup: CDR1 MNHEY, CDR2 SMNVEV (reference sequence). The CDR3 spells CASSPGPPKQYF. The CDR3 DNA reads TGTGCCAGCAGTCCGGGACCCCCTAAGCAGTACTTC.

This sequence joins TRBV30 and TRBJ2-7; no definite D call. The V end lost 3 bases, the J end lost 7 bases, and 19 bases lay between the germline ends. The CDR3 totals 14 residues. Germline-derived CDR1 and CDR2 are GTSNPN and SVGIG (reference sequence). CDR3 residues: CAWSWQAVSGEQYF. CDR3 DNA: TGTGCCTGGAGCTGGCAGGCGGTCTCGGGTGAGCAGTACTTC.

The genes are TRBV6-4 and TRBJ2-6; D ambiguous. Germline V CDR1 and CDR2: MRHNA, SNTAGT. V lost 5 bases to trimming and J lost 5 bases, with 22 bases between them. CDR3 length: 18 amino acids. Here the CDR3 DNA reads TGTGCCAGCAGTTGTTCCAACTCACGACAAAGTCGGGCCAACGTCCTGACTTTC. As protein: CASSCSNSRQSRANVLTF.

The J gene is TRBJ2-1, the V gene TRBV13, with 10 bases aligning to TRBD2. The germline gives CDR1 PRHDT, CDR2 FYEKMQ (reference sequence). The V gene end was trimmed by 5 bases and the J gene end by 8 bases; junction bases not matched to a gene: 12. The CDR3 loop spans 16 amino acids. CDR3 amino acids: CASSPGGAGGPDEQFF. DNA for the CDR3: TGTGCCAGCAGCCCCGGTGGAGCGGGAGGGCCTGATGAGCAGTTCTTC.

The rearrangement uses TRBV29-1 and TRBJ1-2; D ambiguous. V was pared by 0 bases and J by 8 bases, with 10 bases between. The CDR3 is 12 amino acids. Germline V CDR1 and CDR2: SQVTM, ANQGSEA. The CDR3 sequence: CSVEDTPEGYTF. For the CDR3, the DNA is TGCAGCGTTGAAGACACTCCGGAAGGCTACACCTTC.

This clone was seen a handful of times. This chain connects TRBV29-1 to TRBJ1-1; D is possibly TRBD1 (6 bases). V was trimmed by 6 bases and J by 3 bases, leaving 11 bases between them. The CDR3 has 12 residues. In germline, CDR1 is SQVTM, CDR2 ANQGSEA. CDR3 bases: TGCAGCGTCCCAGGGGCGTACACTGAAGCTTTCTTT. This translates into CSVPGAYTEAFF.

The chain combines TRBV10-1 with TRBJ2-1; D gene uncertain. CDR3 length equals 12 residues. V dropped 6 bases and J dropped 5 bases, with 8 bases sitting between them. Germline lookup yields CDR1 WNHNN and CDR2 SYGVQD (reference sequence). The CDR3 coding sequence is TGCGCCAGCAGGGGCCCAAACAATGAGCAGTTCTTC. Its translation: CASRGPNNEQFF.

This clone was counted once. In DNA form, the CDR3 reads TGTGCCAGACAAGGGGACGGACCCTTAGTAGGCTACACCTTC. Its protein product is CARQGDGPLVGYTF. The chain has TRBV2 and TRBJ1-2; maybe TRBD1 (5 bases). Germline CDR1 and CDR2: SNHLY and FYNNEI. This CDR3 has 14 residues. V dropped 9 bases and J dropped 8 bases, with 22 bases sitting between them.

This clone was observed a single time. The J gene is TRBJ2-5, the V gene TRBV5-8; TRBD1 agrees at 8 bases. Germline assignment: CDR1 SGHTS and CDR2 YDEGEE. The CDR3 has 18 amino acids. V lost 2 bases and J lost 1; bases outside the gene matches: 13. DNA of the CDR3: TGTGCCAGCAGCTTACAGGGGGTGGGTAGCGCGTTCCAAGAGACCCAGTACTTC. Protein sequence: CASSLQGVGSAFQETQYF.